This T cell receptor (beta chain) stems from a study of cytomegalovirus exposure and HLA in healthy donors (dated by TCRdb to about 2017). Broadly, across the study: In an earlier analysis of about 560 of the donors, approximately 260 Gb of sequence data and 120 million or so unique TCR beta sequences from 150 million to 200 million T cells were reported. Of the roughly 400 genotyped donors, approximately 80% were placed in the genetic ancestry cluster associated with self-reported Caucasian donors. The aim of the study was to test whether cataloging public T cell receptors could identify signatures of past pathogen exposure. Because of strong linkage in the cohort, five DR-DQ haplotypes were treated as single units for association and clustering. To predict cytomegalovirus infection status, the study brought together high-throughput TCR immunosequencing, statistical association of individual TCRs with disease status, and machine learning. Rather than using new phenotypic data, the later analysis identified candidate immune exposures from TCR beta sequences and from how often those sequences occurred across donors. Both class I and class II loci were covered by HLA typing, at four-digit resolution. The study profiled the T cell repertoires of hundreds of subjects by immunosequencing and related them to cytomegalovirus serostatus. All discovery cohort repertoires had been generated using a single sequencing platform. Donor age, sex, ethnicity and CMV serostatus were compiled together with the repertoire data. An early release that covered about 640 HLA-typed donors contained around 330 gigabases of sequencing data and 65 million to 100 million unique TCR sequences. On average, roughly 250,000 unique TCR beta nucleotide sequences were sequenced per donor among 350 to 400 genotyped donors of the cohort, with 15% to 20% of those sequences being non-productive. Typing coverage varied by locus: about 620-630 donors for A, B, C, DRB1 and DQB1; roughly 510 for DQA1; about 570 for DPA1; about 450 for DPB1. A later analysis re-examined previously published TCR beta repertoires from roughly 650 donors and added high-resolution HLA genotyping to investigate patterns of TCR occurrence. A separate validation cohort of roughly 120 different subjects was used in addition to the roughly 640-subject first cohort. An earlier analysis of fewer than 700 of the donors applied high-throughput TCR beta sequencing to assess whether each TCR beta V gene segment acted as functional or pseudogenic. A later genetic analysis took genome-wide SNP genotypes for about 55% of the 666 donors and used that subset as a discovery cohort. Beyond this particular receptor, the publication reports: In vitro tests confirmed that three of the cytomegalovirus-associated TCR beta chains recognize cytomegalovirus antigens. Specific HLA alleles were associated with 16,951 TCR beta sequences at a false discovery rate of 0.05 in a later analysis. In a later analysis, HLA-associated TCR beta chains were found to be more clonally expanded and to have lower generation probabilities than equally common non-associated chains. Most TCR sequences were seen in very few donors, while some public TCRs were found in many individuals. Because HLA typing was missing for some donors at each locus, association tests included only the typed subset. When HLA alleles, especially DR and DQ, strongly co-occurred, TCR associations were difficult to assign to individual alleles. Compared with the approximately 720-donor mean, donors in an Asian-associated ancestry cluster had fewer N-insertions in productive TCRs, according to a later genetic analysis. Roughly uniform sequencing depth across donors was assumed in presence/absence analyses, although this assumption may not hold. The earlier analysis of some 560 of the donors excluded 15 to 20 rarely observed V segments, including chromosome 9 orphons, because counts were too low. A further reported finding was that TCR beta sequences accurately predicted the HLA-A and HLA-B alleles for most subjects in the first cohort. The classifier was reported to diagnose cytomegalovirus status with high specificity and sensitivity in both the original and validation cohorts. A later analysis reported that several top co-occurrence clusters appeared linked to parvovirus B19, influenza, CMV and Epstein-Barr virus. Because the 87-base-pair reads could not distinguish some IMGT-functional V segments, including TRBV6-2 and TRBV6-3, those segments were excluded. V-gene and J-gene trimming of TCR beta chains was associated with a missense DCLRE1C variant in a later genetic analysis, and the association was replicated in an independent cohort. A later analysis found that TCR association rates varied across HLA loci, with DRB1 alleles showing the most associated TCRs and HLA-C alleles the fewest. In an earlier analysis of some 540 of the donors, most TCR beta V segments appeared in productive rearrangements about 87% or about 30% of the time, broadly matching IMGT annotations. The only immune exposure information available for the cohort was CMV serostatus. The study listed approximately 150 TCR beta chains as associated with cytomegalovirus. A later analysis found that most CMV-associated TCR beta chains appeared HLA-restricted, with HLA associations seemingly driven largely by CMV exposure. Correlated functional status among segregating V segments might be attributable to linkage disequilibrium, but an unknown experimental factor could not be ruled out. In this cohort, only TCR beta chains were sequenced, and detectable features were limited by the absence of alpha or paired-chain data. The authors suggested that the approach could potentially be generalized to other disease states and immunological phenotypes. A cluster of highly shared sequence variants was judged likely to represent a technical artifact of the sequencing pipeline.

For this clone: Its specific antigen is unknown.

Library preparation employed the immunoSEQ multiplex PCR assay. For the multiplex PCR, a mixture combining 60 forward primers for TCR Vbeta segments and 13 reverse primers for TCR Jbeta segments was used. A multiplex PCR assay on genomic DNA amplified the CDR3 region of rearranged TCR beta genes. On the Illumina HiSeq System, the amplified TCR beta libraries were sequenced as 87-base-pair reads. The paper's processing steps were these. Across the 640 or so repertoires, a later analysis counted tens of millions of unique TCR beta chains, approximately 12 million of which were shared by at least two donors. A nearest-neighbor algorithm error-corrected the raw reads and collapsed the reads into unique sequences, merging closely related sequences to remove PCR and sequencing errors. Alignment of CDR3 sequences to IMGT reference sequences was used to assign V, D and J gene segments. Each retained sequence needed at least a six-nucleotide match to both a V gene segment and a J gene segment. Rearrangements were called productive when the CDR3 lacked stop codons and stayed in frame with V and J; all others were non-productive. CDR3 was defined by IMGT convention, running from the second conserved V-encoded cysteine to the conserved J-encoded phenylalanine. The earlier analysis of a few hundred of the donors excluded sequences that lacked an unambiguous match to a single V gene segment. An earlier analysis of about 590 of the donors classified V segments as functional when productive rearrangements were above 56.7% and as segregating when the standard deviation between donors was above 5%. A statistical classification framework was built to diagnose cytomegalovirus status from the catalog of TCR beta chain sequences. In a later analysis, TCR nucleotide sequences were compared against IMGT/GENE-DB human TR gene sequences so that V and J genes could be assigned. A later analysis assigned CDR3 sequences and most-parsimonious VDJ recombination scenarios with the TCRdist pipeline. In a later analysis, each TCR beta chain was defined by its CDR3 amino acid sequence together with its V-gene family, and reads without a unique V-gene family were excluded. To address suspected cross-contamination and a sequencing artifact, a later analysis removed 592 highly shared, low-generation-probability nucleotide sequences. For each public chain, a later analysis derived a clonal expansion index from normalized ranks of inferred template counts within each repertoire. A later analysis computed generation probabilities with a VDJ recombination model fitted to out-of-frame rearrangements, and checked the results against IGoR. In a later analysis, hypergeometric tests were used to score TCR-TCR, TCR-HLA and TCR-CMV co-occurrence, with a repertoire-size bias correction applied to TCR pairs. False discovery rates were estimated in a later analysis by permuting HLA or CMV assignments 20 times. In a later analysis, co-occurring TCRs were grouped with DBSCAN, and TCRdist sequence similarity was added when clustering was performed within HLA-allele-positive subsets. Repertoires with fewer than 30,000 or more than 120,000 public chains, plus five repertoires with anomalous nucleotide sharing, were excluded from co-occurrence clustering. Held by TCRdb, this immuneACCESS table contains in-frame sequences only and omits some clones. Under half of the omission traces to an unresolved V gene where checked; the cause of the rest is unknown. D and trimming come from the DNA, and the V and J calls and clone size come from that table. This specimen's table enumerates approximately 92,000 clones. In total, the top ten clones hold 3% to 3.5% of the sample.

The cohort was made up of 500 to 850 healthy bone marrow donors. At the time of sampling, every cohort member was nominally healthy, though immune exposures that went unrecorded were likely present. The donor tested CMV seronegative, placing the donor among the 350 or so seronegative members of the cohort. Every donor gave a peripheral blood sample, and the peripheral blood mononuclear cells from that sample were used for TCR beta sequencing. The Qiagen DNeasy Blood Extraction Kit was used to extract genomic DNA from the blood cell samples. V trim: 4 bases; J trim: 4 bases; unmatched bases: 7. Inclusive of the bounding cysteine and phenylalanine, the CDR3 is 15 residues long. Only the CDR3 portion is preserved as DNA: 45 bases, with reading frame beginning at the first base. Sequences SGHKS (CDR1) and YYEKEE (CDR2) are obtained from the germline V gene (reference sequence).

Rearrangement joined TRBV5-5 to TRBJ1-4, and 7 bases in between align with TRBD1. Source material: PBMCs. This sequence originates from a woman aged 25-40 years in good health and CMV-seronegative. The DNA reads as follows: TGTGCCAGCAGCCCCGGGACAGCCCTTAATGAAAAACTGTTTTTT. It is translated as CASSPGTALNEKLFF. Reference TRBV5-5 and TRBJ1-4 proteins supply the regions before and after the CDR3; the full variable domain is: DAGVTQSPTHLIKTRGQQVTLRCSPISGHKSVSWYQQVLGQGPQFIFQYYEKEERGRGNFPDRFSARQFPNYSSELNVNALLLGDSALYLCASSPGTALNEKLFFGSGTQLSVL.